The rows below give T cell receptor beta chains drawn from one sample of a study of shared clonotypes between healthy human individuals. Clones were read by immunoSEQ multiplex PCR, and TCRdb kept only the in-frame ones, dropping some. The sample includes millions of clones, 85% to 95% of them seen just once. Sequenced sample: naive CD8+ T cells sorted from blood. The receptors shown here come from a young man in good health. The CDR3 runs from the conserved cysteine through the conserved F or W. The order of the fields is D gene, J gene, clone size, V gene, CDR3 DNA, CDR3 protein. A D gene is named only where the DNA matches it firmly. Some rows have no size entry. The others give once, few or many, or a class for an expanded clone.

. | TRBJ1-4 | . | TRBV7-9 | TGTGCCAGCAGCTCCACAGGAGGGAATGAAAAACTGTTTTTT | CASSSTGGNEKLFF
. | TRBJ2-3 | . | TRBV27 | TGTGCCAGCAGTATATACCTCACAGATACGCAGTATTTT | CASSIYLTDTQYF
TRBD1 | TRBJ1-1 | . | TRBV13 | TGTGCCAGCAGCGCACAGGGGACTGAAGAGCGGGCTTTCTTT | CASSAQGTEERAFF
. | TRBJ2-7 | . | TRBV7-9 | TGTGCCAGCAGAGAAGATGGCGAGCAGTACTTC | CASREDGEQYF
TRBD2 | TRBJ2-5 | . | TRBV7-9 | TGTGCCGCCACCGACGGGAGGGCCTTAGAGACCCAGTACTTC | CAATDGRALETQYF
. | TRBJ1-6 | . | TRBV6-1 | TGTGCCAGCAGTGATACAGGGCTCTATAATTCACCCCTCCACTTT | CASSDTGLYNSPLHF
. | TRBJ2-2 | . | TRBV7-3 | TGTGCCAGCAGCCCCGGGACCGGGAACACCGGGGAGCTGTTTTTT | CASSPGTGNTGELFF
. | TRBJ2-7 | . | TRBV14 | TGTGCCAGCAGCCAAGGCTTCTACGAGCAGTACTTC | CASSQGFYEQYF
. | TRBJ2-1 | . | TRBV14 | TGTGCCAGCAGCCAAGGTCGCGGGGCCTACAATGAGCAGTTCTTC | CASSQGRGAYNEQFF
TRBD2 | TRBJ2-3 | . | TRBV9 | TGTGCCAGCACCCCGGGGACTAGCGGGGGGACAGATACGCAGTATTTT | CASTPGTSGGTDTQYF
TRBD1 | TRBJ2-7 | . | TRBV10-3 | TGTGCCATCAGTGAGCCCTGGACAGGCTCCTACGAGCAGTACTTC | CAISEPWTGSYEQYF
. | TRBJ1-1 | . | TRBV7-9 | TGTGCCAGCAGGAAACAGGGCTCTGAAGCTTTCTTT | CASRKQGSEAFF
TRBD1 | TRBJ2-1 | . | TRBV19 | TGTGCCAGTAGTACGACAGGGTACCGCCACAATGAGCAGTTCTTC | CASSTTGYRHNEQFF
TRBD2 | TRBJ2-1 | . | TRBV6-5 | TGTGCCAGCAGTTACCTCGGGACTAGCGGGAGCAATGAGCAGTTCTTC | CASSYLGTSGSNEQFF
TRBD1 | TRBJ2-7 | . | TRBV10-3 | TGTGCCATCAGTGAGTCCTCAGGGGGCATTCGACCCTACGAGCAGTACTTC | CAISESSGGIRPYEQYF
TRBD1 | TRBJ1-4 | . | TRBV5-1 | TGCGCCAGCAGACCAGACAGGGTTGGCAATGAAAAACTGTTTTTT | CASRPDRVGNEKLFF
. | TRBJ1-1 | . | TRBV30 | TGTGCCTGGGGCCTGGCTGAAGCTTTCTTT | CAWGLAEAFF
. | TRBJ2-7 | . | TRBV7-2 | TGTGCCAGCAGCTTAGGGCCCTTGAGCTCCTACGAGCAGTACTTC | CASSLGPLSSYEQYF
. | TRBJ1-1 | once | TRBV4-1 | TGCGCCAGCAGCCTCCTACAGGGTACAAGGGCTGAAGCTTTCTTT | CASSLLQGTRAEAFF
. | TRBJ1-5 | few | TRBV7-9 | TGTGCCAGCAGCTTAGGTCAGGGCAGCAATCAGCCCCAGCATTTT | CASSLGQGSNQPQHF
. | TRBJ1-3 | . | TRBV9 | TGTGCCGGCTCACCTACGGGGGACTCTGGAAACACCATATATTTT | CAGSPTGDSGNTIYF
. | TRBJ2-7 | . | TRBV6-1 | TGTGCCAGCAGTGAAGGGGGCGTCGGGAGCTCCTACGAGCAGTACTTC | CASSEGGVGSSYEQYF
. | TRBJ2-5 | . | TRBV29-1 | TGCAGCGTTGAAGATTCCGGAAGGCAAGAGACCCAGTACTTC | CSVEDSGRQETQYF
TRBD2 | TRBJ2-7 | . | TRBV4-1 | TGCGCCAGCAGCCTGACTAGCGACGGTGACGAGCAGTACTTC | CASSLTSDGDEQYF
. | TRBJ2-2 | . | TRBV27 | TGTGCCAGCAAAGAGGGTCCCTCGAACACCGGGGAGCTGTTTTTT | CASKEGPSNTGELFF
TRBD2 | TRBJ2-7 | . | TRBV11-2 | TGTGCCAGCAGCTTAAGCGGGGGGGCCGACGAGCAGTACTTC | CASSLSGGADEQYF
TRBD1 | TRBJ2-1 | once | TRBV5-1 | TGCGCCAGCAGCTTCACAGGGGGCTTGGACAATGAGCAGTTCTTC | CASSFTGGLDNEQFF
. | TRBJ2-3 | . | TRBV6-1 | TGTGCCAGCAGTGAAGAACTGACTTGGGGGAGTACGCAGTATTTT | CASSEELTWGSTQYF
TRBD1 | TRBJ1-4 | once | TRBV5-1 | TGCGCCAGCAGCGACGGGACAGGAGGGGGAAAACTGTTTTTT | CASSDGTGGGKLFF
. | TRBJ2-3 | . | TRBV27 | TGTGCCAGCAGTGTAATCGGGTCAGATACGCAGTATTTT | CASSVIGSDTQYF
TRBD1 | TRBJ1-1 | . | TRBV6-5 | TGTGCCAGCAGTCAAGGGACAGCGACTGAAGCTTTCTTT | CASSQGTATEAFF
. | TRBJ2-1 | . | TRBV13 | TGTGCCAGCAGCGGACGAATTCAAAGGGCCTACAATGAGCAGTTCTTC | CASSGRIQRAYNEQFF
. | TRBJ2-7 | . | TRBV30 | TGTGCCTGGAGTGTACCTGGCCGATCCTACGAGCAGTACTTC | CAWSVPGRSYEQYF
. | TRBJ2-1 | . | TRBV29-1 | TGCAGCGTTCTGGACCTGGGGGACAATGAGCAGTTCTTC | CSVLDLGDNEQFF
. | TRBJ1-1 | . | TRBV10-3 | TGTGCCAGCCTGCCGTCATACGGGAACACTGAAGCTTTCTTT | CASLPSYGNTEAFF
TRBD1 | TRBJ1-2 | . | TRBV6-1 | TGTGCCAGCTGGCTGGACAGGGGCGGCTACACCTTC | CASWLDRGGYTF
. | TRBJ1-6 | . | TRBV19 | TGTGCCAGTAGTTGGGACATCGATCCGTTCTCACCCCTCCACTTT | CASSWDIDPFSPLHF
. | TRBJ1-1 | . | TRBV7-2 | TGTGCCAGCAGCTTAGACCAATTACCGCCTAGGGACACTGAAGCTTTCTTT | CASSLDQLPPRDTEAFF
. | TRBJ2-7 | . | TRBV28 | TGTGCCAGCAGTATAAACAGGGAAGCGGACTACGAGCAGTACTTC | CASSINREADYEQYF
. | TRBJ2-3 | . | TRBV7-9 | TGTGCCAGCAGCTTAGCCACCGGCACTTACACAGATACGCAGTATTTT | CASSLATGTYTDTQYF
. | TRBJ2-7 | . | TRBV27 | TGTGCCAGCAGTTTAAATTGGGAATTCGCCTACGAGCAGTACTTC | CASSLNWEFAYEQYF
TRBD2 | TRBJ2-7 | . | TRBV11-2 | TGTGCCAGCAGCTGGGGACTAGCGGGAAGCTCCTACGAGCAGTACTTC | CASSWGLAGSSYEQYF
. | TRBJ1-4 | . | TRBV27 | TGTGCCAGCAGTCCGACTAAGGGGGGCCGTGAAAAACTGTTTTTT | CASSPTKGGREKLFF
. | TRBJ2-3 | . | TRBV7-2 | TGTGCCAGCAGCTTAGGGTCGGGGCTTAGCACAGATACGCAGTATTTT | CASSLGSGLSTDTQYF
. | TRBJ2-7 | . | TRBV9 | TGTGCCAGCAGCGTCAGCACAGATAGGGACCCCTACGAGCAGTACTTC | CASSVSTDRDPYEQYF
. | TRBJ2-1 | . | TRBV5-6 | TGTGCCAGCAGCTTGGACCGACTGTACCTGAATGAGCAGTTCTTC | CASSLDRLYLNEQFF
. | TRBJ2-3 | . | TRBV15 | TGTGCCACCAGCAGAGATGTGGCGGGACAAGATACGCAGTATTTT | CATSRDVAGQDTQYF
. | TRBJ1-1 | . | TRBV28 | TGTGCCAGCAGTTTATTAGTTTCGGGGGGGCTGAACACTGAAGCTTTCTTT | CASSLLVSGGLNTEAFF
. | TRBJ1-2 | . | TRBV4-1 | TGCGCCAGCAGCCATAGGGACGGGGACTATGGCTACACCTTC | CASSHRDGDYGYTF
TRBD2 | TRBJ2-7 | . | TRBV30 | TGTGCCTGGAGCGTCGGGGGGGCGAACGAGCAGTACTTC | CAWSVGGANEQYF
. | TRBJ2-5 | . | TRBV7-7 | TGTGCTAGCAGCTTAGAACTTTACACGGGGGCCCAGTACTTC | CASSLELYTGAQYF